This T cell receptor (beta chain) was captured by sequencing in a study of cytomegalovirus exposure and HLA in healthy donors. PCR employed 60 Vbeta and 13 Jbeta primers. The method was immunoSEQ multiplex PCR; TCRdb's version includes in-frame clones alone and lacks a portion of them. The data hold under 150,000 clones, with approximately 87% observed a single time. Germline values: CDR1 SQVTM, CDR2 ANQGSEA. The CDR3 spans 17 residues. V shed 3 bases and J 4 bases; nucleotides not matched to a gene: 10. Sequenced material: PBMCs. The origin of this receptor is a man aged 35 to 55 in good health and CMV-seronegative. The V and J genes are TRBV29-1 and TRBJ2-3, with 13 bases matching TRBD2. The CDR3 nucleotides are TGCAGCGTTGACCCCGGCCCACTAGCGGGGGGGCCAGATACGCAGTATTTT. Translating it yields CSVDPGPLAGGPDTQYF.